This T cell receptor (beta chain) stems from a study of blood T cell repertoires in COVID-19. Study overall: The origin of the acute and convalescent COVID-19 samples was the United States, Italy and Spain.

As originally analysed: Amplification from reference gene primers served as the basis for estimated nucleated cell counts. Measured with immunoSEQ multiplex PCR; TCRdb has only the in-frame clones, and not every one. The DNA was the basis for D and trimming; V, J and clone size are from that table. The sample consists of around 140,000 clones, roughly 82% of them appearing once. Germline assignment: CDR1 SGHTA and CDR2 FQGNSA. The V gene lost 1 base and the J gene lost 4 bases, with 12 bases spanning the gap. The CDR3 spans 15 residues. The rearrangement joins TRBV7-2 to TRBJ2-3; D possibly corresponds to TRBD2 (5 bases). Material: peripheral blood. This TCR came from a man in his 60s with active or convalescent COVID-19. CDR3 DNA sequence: TGTGCCAGCAGCTTAGGTCTAGGAGGTTCAGATACGCAGTATTTT. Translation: CASSLGLGGSDTQYF.